A single sample gave rise to the 26 T cell receptor beta chains below, sequenced in a study of tumor and adjacent non-tumor tissue in lung cancer. Three rounds of nested PCR, following a modified ARM-PCR protocol, produced the TCRbeta library. TCRdb used MiXCR to reprocess the multiplex PCR reads, holding one entry per CDR3 protein. Among some 74,000 distinct CDR3 sequences listed, around 77% were seen once. The template was RNA from unsorted bulk tissue. Sequencing was performed on lung tumor tissue. The source of these receptors is a woman in her thirties or forties with non-small cell lung cancer.

This clonotype has only a few counts. A much larger clone lies one base from this, so it may be a read error. The chain is built from TRBV6-5 and TRBJ1-1, with a possible D match to TRBD1 (6 bases). This CDR3 is 14 amino acids long. CDR1 and CDR2 (germline): MNHEY, SVGAGI. CDR3 sequence reads: CTSSKGGGNTEAFF. In nucleotides, the CDR3 is TGTACCAGCAGCAAAGGGGGGGGGAACACTGAAGCTTTCTTT.

In regard to this clonotype: Sequence at one end of the junction differs from germline and may be a read error. The V gene is TRBV28, the J gene TRBJ1-5; D remains ambiguous. CDR1 is MDHEN and CDR2 is SYDVKM in the germline V gene. The CDR3 spans 15 residues. The DNA of the CDR3 is TGTGCCAGCAGCCCAGACACCATTAGCAATCAACCCCATCATTTT. It yields the protein CASSPDTISNQPHHF.

Concerning this clonotype: This sequence may be a read error, since a much larger clone differs from it by one base. It is unclear where the CDR3 begins or ends on the DNA, so no DNA is shown, and the CDR3 is as TCRdb lists it. V is TRBV20-1 and J is TRBJ2-1; the listed D gene, TRBD2, was not tested against the DNA. CDR1 and CDR2 (germline): DFQATT, SNEGSKA (reference sequence). Including both end residues, the CDR3 is 16 amino acids long. The CDR3 spells CSAPLPVAGGSNERFF.

In the case of this clonotype: At one of its ends the junction is not consistent with the germline gene, which may arise from a read error. The gene calls are TRBV5-4 and TRBJ2-1; a possible D gene is TRBD2 (6 bases). CDR3 length: 15 amino acids. Germline V gene lookup returns CDR1 SGHNT and CDR2 YYREEE (reference sequence). DNA of the CDR3: TGTACCAGCAGCTTGGAGAGGAGTGGGGGGAGGGAGCAGTTCTTC. Its protein product is CTSSLERSGGREQFF.

Concerning this clonotype itself: At one boundary the junction diverges from the germline segment, which might be a read error. This chain connects TRBV6-5 to TRBJ1-5; D is undetermined. The J call may be in error: the DNA end matches TRBJ2-3 better. The germline V gene has CDR1 MNHEY and CDR2 SVGAGI. CDR3 length: 13 amino acids. CDR3 nucleotides: TGTGCCTGCAGAGAAAATAGCAATCAGCCCCAGTATTTT. It encodes CACRENSNQPQYF.

As for this clonotype: Mismatch with germline at one junction end may stem from a read error. The chain joins TRBV20-1 to TRBJ2-1; no clear D gene. The CDR3 has 13 amino acids. Germline V lookup: CDR1 DFQATT, CDR2 SNEGSKA (reference sequence). CDR3 sequence: CSVGYPSYNEKFF. DNA for the CDR3: TGCAGTGTCGGTTACCCCTCCTACAATGAGAAGTTCTTC.

The J gene is TRBJ2-2, the V gene TRBV12-3 or TRBV12-4; the D gene is possibly TRBD1 (5 bases). V gave up 7 bases and J gave up 4 bases, with 10 bases separating them. This CDR3 comprises 13 residues. In DNA form, the CDR3 reads TGTGCCAGCACTAGACAGTCCACCGGGGAGCTGTTTTTT. Amino acid sequence: CASTRQSTGELFF.

Note on this clonotype: Being one base from a much bigger clone, this may be a read error. The chain employs TRBV12-3 or TRBV12-4 and TRBJ1-1; tentative D call: TRBD1 (5 bases). V shed 5 bases and J shed 4 bases, with 11 bases lying between them. The CDR3 length is 13 residues. CDR3: CASSRDDSTEAFF. The CDR3 DNA reads TGTGCCAGCAGTCGGGACGACAGCACTGAAGCTTTCTTT.

In this sample, this clonotype turned up many times. Germline is not matched at one junction end, which may reflect a read error. The V gene is TRBV16, the J gene TRBJ1-1, with TRBD1 matching over 8 bases. Germline loops: CDR1 KGHSY, CDR2 FQNENV. The CDR3 extends over 13 amino acids. In nucleotides, the CDR3 is TGCGCCAGCAGCCAGGGGGCTAACACTGAAGCTTTCTTT. Its protein product is CASSQGANTEAFF.

For this clonotype: A junction boundary mismatches the germline segment, possibly from a read error. V and J are TRBV6-6 and TRBJ2-3, with a possible D match to TRBD1 (8 bases). The CDR3 length is 18 residues. CDR1 and CDR2 from the germline V gene are MNHNY and SVGAGI (reference sequence). The CDR3 DNA is TGTGCCAGTAGTTACAGGGGGGGAACCGCAGATAGCACAGATACGCTGTATTTT. Protein sequence: CASSYRGGTADSTDTLYF.

Regarding this clonotype: Compared with germline, one end of the junction differs, possibly owing to a read error. This sequence joins TRBV5-1 and TRBJ2-6; tentative D call: TRBD2 (6 bases). The CDR3 covers 18 residues. Per the germline V gene, CDR1 is SGHRS and CDR2 is YFSETQ. The CDR3, as DNA: TGCGCCAGCAGCTTGGTTTCGGGACTGGCCTCTGGGGCCTACGTCCTGACTTTC. Encoded protein: CASSLVSGLASGAYVLTF.

Concerning this clonotype: Germline is not matched at one junction end, which may reflect a read error. This rearrangement joins TRBV29-1 to TRBJ1-2, with D possibly being TRBD1 (5 bases). CDR1 and CDR2 (germline): SQVTM, ANQGSEA. This CDR3 comprises 14 residues. The CDR3 coding sequence is TGCAGCGTTGGAGAGCTTGGGGGGAACTATGGCCACACCTTC. Its protein is CSVGELGGNYGHTF.

A remark on this clonotype: Possible read error: a much larger clone is one base away. The CDR3, as DNA: TGCAGTGCTAGAGATCAGATCAGGGGAGCAAGGGGGCCCCAGCATTTT. Translating it yields CSARDQIRGARGPQHF. This sequence joins TRBV20-1 and TRBJ1-5; D is possibly TRBD1 (6 bases). Germline CDR1 and CDR2: DFQATT and SNEGSKA (reference sequence). The CDR3 has 16 amino acids. V lost 0 bases and J 9 bases, leaving 21 bases between the germline ends.

Concerning this clonotype: The junction does not match germline at one end; this may be a read error. The genes are TRBV12-5 and TRBJ2-5; unclear D gene. From germline, CDR1 is LGHNT and CDR2 FRNRAP. The CDR3 extends over 15 amino acids. The CDR3 here is CASGISSDFQETRYF. CDR3 sequence (DNA): TGTGCTAGTGGTATCTCCAGTGATTTCCAAGAGACCCGGTACTTC.

With respect to this clonotype: A junction end diverges from the germline sequence, so it may reflect a read error. The chain uses TRBV4-1 and TRBJ2-6; D may be TRBD1 (5 bases). Germline assignment: CDR1 MGHRA and CDR2 YSYEKL. This CDR3 region has 18 residues. The CDR3 reads CASSQAVTGNSGANILTF. The CDR3 DNA follows: TGCGCCAGCAGCCAAGCAGTTACGGGTAACTCTGGGGCCAACATCCTGACTTTT.

This clonotype was recorded only once. This clone may be a read error of a much larger clone one base away. The chain links TRBV5-1 to TRBJ2-5, with 8 bases lining up with TRBD1. The CDR3 covers 23 residues. CDR1 SGHRS and CDR2 YFSETQ come from the germline V gene. The CDR3 protein is CTSRRFPRTPDRDTGAGGETQYF. The CDR3 DNA sequence: TGCACCAGCAGAAGATTCCCAAGGACCCCCGACCGAGATACTGGTGCAGGGGGCGAGACCCAGTACTTC.

Notes on this clonotype: The junction departs from the called germline gene at one end, perhaps through a read error. This chain joins TRBV6-1 and TRBJ2-7, with D tentatively TRBD2 (6 bases). The CDR3 has 11 residues. Germline V gives CDR1 MNHNS, CDR2 SASEGT. In DNA form, the CDR3 reads TGTGACAGCACGGGAGCATACGAGCAGTACTTC. Translated: CDSTGAYEQYF.

This clonotype occurred many times. This chain connects TRBV5-8 to TRBJ2-1; D is uncertain. V was shortened by 6 bases and J by 0 bases, with 13 bases between the two germline ends. Germline V CDR1 and CDR2: SGHTS, YDEGEE. This CDR3 has 15 amino acids. The CDR3 reads CASIASRSSYNEQFF. The CDR3 DNA follows: TGTGCCAGCATCGCCTCTAGAAGCTCCTACAATGAGCAGTTCTTC.

This clonotype was observed a handful of times. This chain links TRBV20-1 with TRBJ2-5, with D possibly matching TRBD2 (5 bases). The CDR3 covers 15 residues. The V gene lost 3 bases and the J gene lost 0 bases, with 14 bases spanning the gap. CDR1 is DFQATT and CDR2 is SNEGSKA in the germline V gene (reference sequence). CDR3 protein: CSASPTDGNQETQYF. In DNA, the CDR3 is TGCAGTGCTAGTCCCACCGACGGGAACCAAGAGACCCAGTACTTC.

With respect to this clonotype: Since no conserved phenylalanine or tryptophan closes the CDR3, a read error is the likely cause. The chain recombines TRBV6-5 with TRBJ2-3, with D perhaps matching TRBD1 or TRBD2 (5 bases each). CDR1 MNHEY and CDR2 SVGAGI come from the germline V gene. The V and J ends lost 4 bases and 4 bases respectively, with 15 bases between them. This CDR3 is built from 15 residues. Here the CDR3 reads CASSWQGRGSDTQYL. The CDR3 nucleotides read TGTGCCAGCAGTTGGCAAGGACGGGGCTCAGATACGCAGTATTTG.

Worth noting for this clonotype: Relative to the germline gene, one junction end is altered; a read error may explain this. The V and J genes are TRBV6-1 and TRBJ2-7; D remains ambiguous. The CDR3 has 15 residues. CDR1 and CDR2 (germline): MNHNS, SASEGT. The CDR3 spells CASRTRLVDYYEQYF. The CDR3, as DNA: TGTGCCAGCAGGACCCGGCTAGTGGATTACTACGAACAGTACTTC.

This clonotype was observed at least ten times. The chain employs TRBV28 and TRBJ2-1, with TRBD2 identical over 15 bases. Germline-derived CDR1 and CDR2 are MDHEN and SYDVKM. Trimming at V came to 5 bases and at J to 9 bases, leaving 2 bases not matched to a gene. The CDR3 length is 14 residues. The CDR3 bases are TGTGCCAGCAGTAGGGGACTAGCGGGAGGTGAGCAGTTCTTC. It codes for CASSRGLAGGEQFF.

This clonotype was observed at least ten times. The rearrangement joins TRBV5-1 to TRBJ2-1; no firm D call. Trimming left V 4 bases short and J 5 bases short, with 13 bases between. Germline V CDR1 and CDR2: SGHRS, YFSETQ. This CDR3 has 14 residues. Written as DNA, the CDR3 is TGCGCCAGCAGCCCTCCCGGCCTTAACAATGAGCAGTTCTTC. Amino acid sequence: CASSPPGLNNEQFF. Drawing the rest from reference TRBV5-1 and TRBJ2-1, the complete variable domain is KAGVTQTPRYLIKTRGQQVTLSCSPISGHRSVSWYQQTPGQGLQFLFEYFSETQRNKGNFPGRFSGRQFSNSRSEMNVSTLELGDSALYLCASSPPGLNNEQFFGPGTRLTVL.

To note about this clonotype: Its ends do not fully match the called genes, so a read error is possible. J is TRBJ2-1 and V is TRBV11-2; 8 bases map to TRBD1. Germline assignment: CDR1 SGHAT and CDR2 FQNNGV. The CDR3 spans 13 residues. CDR3 amino acids: CASTLTGGNEQIF. The CDR3 DNA reads TGTGCCAGCACCTTAACAGGGGGTAATGAGCAGATCTTC.

On this clonotype: The junction departs from the called germline gene at one end, perhaps through a read error. The rearrangement uses TRBV6-6 and TRBJ1-2, with 12 bases aligning to TRBD1. Germline V gene lookup returns CDR1 MNHNY and CDR2 SVGAGI (reference sequence). This CDR3 is 15 amino acids long. Here the CDR3 reads CTSTLRDRGRDGYTF. CDR3 bases: TGTACCAGCACCCTCCGGGACAGGGGGCGAGATGGCTACACCTTC.

To note about this clonotype: This may be a read error: a much more frequent sequence differs by one nucleotide. This chain uses TRBV5-1 with TRBJ2-1; 8 bases fit TRBD2. The CDR3 is 15 residues long. With V trimmed by 4 bases and J by 8 bases, 11 bases remained unmatched. CDR1 is SGHRS and CDR2 is YFSETQ in the germline V gene. CDR3 nucleotides: TGCGCCAGCAGCGCAGCCGGGACTAGAAACGATGAGCAGTTCTTC. Its protein product is CASSAAGTRNDEQFF.